Following are 15 T cell receptor beta chains from one sample sequenced in a study of T cells in Graves' hyperthyroidism and ophthalmopathy. Amplification yielded TCR beta CDR3 regions, with RNA transcripts as the source. The TCR CDR3 first-round RT-PCR relied on the HTBI primer set. TCRdb analysed the multiplex PCR reads with MiXCR anew, one entry per CDR3 protein. Among around 210,000 distinct CDR3 sequences listed, roughly 17% were seen once. The sample was blood. The receptor set was obtained from a woman in her fifties or sixties with Graves' hyperthyroidism.

This clonotype came up many times. V and J are TRBV5-1 and TRBJ2-7; possible D gene TRBD2, 6 bases. The CDR3 loop spans 14 amino acids. The V gene's germline CDR1 is SGHRS and CDR2 YFSETQ. V was cut by 4 bases and J by 4 bases, with 15 bases left in between. For the CDR3, the DNA is TGCGCCAGCAGCATGTCCGGGACTGGGTACGAGCAGTACTTC. It is translated as CASSMSGTGYEQYF.

This clonotype was counted many times. The chain has TRBV20-1 and TRBJ2-1; D tentatively fits TRBD1 or TRBD2 (7 bases each). The CDR3 runs 15 residues. Germline V gene sequence: CDR1 DFQATT, CDR2 SNEGSKA (reference sequence). V dropped 6 bases and J dropped 2 bases, with 17 bases sitting between them. In DNA form, the CDR3 reads TGCAGTGCCAGGGGGGCTAGCGGAGCCTACAATGAGCAGTTCTTC. Amino acid sequence: CSARGASGAYNEQFF.

The CDR3 DNA is TGTGCCAGCAGCCTCGACCGGGGAGTGAACTCCTACAATGAGCAGTTCTTC. Translation: CASSLDRGVNSYNEQFF. J is TRBJ2-1 and V is TRBV14; D is possibly TRBD2 (5 bases). This CDR3 is built from 17 residues. Trimming pared 4 bases from V and 0 bases from J, leaving 16 bases between. CDR1 is SGHDN, CDR2 FVKESK, per germline.

The rearrangement joins TRBV24-1 to TRBJ2-7, with D tentatively TRBD1 or TRBD2 (5 bases each). The CDR3 contains 13 residues. Germline V gene data show CDR1 as KGHDR and CDR2 as SFDVKD. Trimming took 8 bases from V and 7 from J, leaving 17 bases between them. The chain's CDR3 is CATKGGAGREQYF. The CDR3 DNA reads as TGTGCCACCAAAGGAGGAGCAGGGCGTGAGCAGTACTTC.

This clonotype was counted at least ten times. The V and J genes are TRBV20-1 and TRBJ2-1, with D perhaps matching TRBD2 (6 bases). Germline V gives CDR1 DFQATT, CDR2 SNEGSKA (reference sequence). The CDR3 extends over 14 amino acids. The V end was cut by 7 bases, the J end by 6 bases, with 19 bases between. CDR3 nucleotides: TGCAGTGTTGTACTAGCCCACTGGGGCAATGAGCAGTTCTTC. As protein: CSVVLAHWGNEQFF.

This clonotype has a handful of counts. This chain joins TRBV29-1 and TRBJ2-7; no firm D call. This CDR3 is 11 amino acids long. CDR1 is SQVTM and CDR2 is ANQGSEA in the germline V gene. Trimming left V 3 bases short and J 6 bases short, with 9 bases between. CDR3 nucleotide sequence: TGCAGCGTTGAGGGCTACAGCGAGCAGTACTTC. Its protein product is CSVEGYSEQYF.

This clonotype has a count of ten or more. The chain couples TRBV11-3 to TRBJ2-7, with TRBD1 matching over 9 bases. The J segment lost 6 bases and the V segment lost 2 bases, leaving 11 bases of the junction unmatched. Germline values: CDR1 SGHNT, CDR2 YENEEA. The CDR3 totals 16 residues. CDR3 nucleotides: TGTGCCAGCAGCTTACCCACGGGACAGGGAGCACGCGAGCAGTACTTC. As protein: CASSLPTGQGAREQYF. The variable domain in full, completed from reference TRBV11-3 and TRBJ2-7, reads EAGVVQSPRYKIIEKKQPVAFWCNPISGHNTLYWYLQNLGQGPELLIRYENEEAVDDSQLPKDRFSAERLKGVDSTLKIQPAELGDSAVYLCASSLPTGQGAREQYFGPGTRLTVT.

This clonotype showed up many times. This rearrangement joins TRBV12-3 or TRBV12-4 to TRBJ1-5, with TRBD1 identical over 9 bases. This CDR3 has 18 amino acids. V dropped 6 bases and J dropped 1; count of bases not matched to a gene: 13. The CDR3 sequence: CASSKTAVGTGSNQPQHF. The CDR3 DNA sequence: TGTGCCAGCAGCAAGACGGCTGTGGGGACAGGGAGCAATCAGCCCCAGCATTTT.

The chain is built from TRBV30 and TRBJ1-2; 8 bases fit TRBD1. From germline, CDR1 is GTSNPN and CDR2 SVGIG (reference sequence). This CDR3 has 17 residues. J gave up 2 bases and V 3 bases, and 14 bases lay outside the gene matches. In DNA, the CDR3 is TGTGCCTGGAGAGCGCTTCGGACAGGGACTAGGAACTATGGCTACACCTTC. Its protein is CAWRALRTGTRNYGYTF. The variable domain in full, completed from reference TRBV30 and TRBJ1-2, reads SQTIHQWPATLVQPVGSPLSLECTVEGTSNPNLYWYRQAAGRGLQLLFYSVGIGQISSEVPQNLSASRPQDRQFILSSKKLLLSDSGFYLCAWRALRTGTRNYGYTFGSGTRLTVV.

There are many counts of this clonotype. CDR3 DNA sequence: TGTGCCAGCAGCTTAGAAGCACGGGGACTCGCCCAAGGTAATGAGCAGTTCTTC. Protein: CASSLEARGLAQGNEQFF. J is TRBJ2-1 and V is TRBV11-3, with a possible D match to TRBD2 (6 bases). V gave up 0 bases and J gave up 7 bases, with 22 bases separating them. Looked up from germline, CDR1 is SGHNT and CDR2 is YENEEA. CDR3 size: 18 residues. The full variable domain, with the rest looked up from reference TRBV11-3 and TRBJ2-1, is EAGVVQSPRYKIIEKKQPVAFWCNPISGHNTLYWYLQNLGQGPELLIRYENEEAVDDSQLPKDRFSAERLKGVDSTLKIQPAELGDSAVYLCASSLEARGLAQGNEQFFGPGTRLTVL.

This clonotype was seen repeatedly, ten times or more. The V and J genes are TRBV11-2 and TRBJ1-2, with D maybe TRBD1 (6 bases). Germline V gene data show CDR1 as SGHAT and CDR2 as FQNNGV. The CDR3 sequence is 16 residues long. Trimming removed 6 bases from V and 1 base from J, with 18 bases in between. The CDR3 loop is CASRKLGGRINYGYTF. CDR3 DNA: TGTGCCAGCAGAAAGTTGGGGGGCAGAATTAACTATGGCTACACCTTC.

As regards this clonotype: Lacking the conserved final phenylalanine or tryptophan, this CDR3 likely reflects a read error. This CDR3 is CASSYMDTQYL. The DNA of the CDR3 is TGTGCCAGCAGTTATATGGATACGCAGTATCTT. The chain couples TRBV6-5 to TRBJ2-3; D is ambiguous. The germline V and J ends were trimmed by 3 bases and 6 bases, with 4 bases remaining between them. The CDR3 extends over 11 amino acids. The V gene's germline CDR1 is MNHEY and CDR2 SVGAGI.

In this sample, this clonotype turned up many times. The rearrangement uses TRBV29-1 and TRBJ1-2, with a weak D call TRBD1 (5 bases). The V gene lost 7 bases and the J gene lost 0 bases, with 12 bases spanning the gap. This CDR3 spans 13 amino acids. Germline-derived CDR1 and CDR2 are SQVTM and ANQGSEA. The CDR3 coding sequence is TGCAGCGCTGAGACAGTAGCTAACTATGGCTACACCTTC. This gives the protein CSAETVANYGYTF.

The chain joins TRBV11-2 to TRBJ1-1; TRBD1 agrees at 8 bases. The junction had 7 bases not matched to a gene; V was cut back by 5 bases and J by 2 bases. Germline V CDR1 and CDR2: SGHAT, FQNNGV. The CDR3 length is 15 residues. CDR3: CASSIRQGFNTEAFF. Written as DNA, the CDR3 is TGTGCCAGCAGCATAAGACAGGGGTTCAACACTGAAGCTTTCTTT.

In its sample, this clonotype was seen a few times. This rearrangement joins TRBV6-4 to TRBJ2-3; 8 bases align to TRBD2. Per germline, CDR1 MRHNA and CDR2 SNTAGT. The J segment lost 2 bases and the V segment lost 4 bases, leaving 5 bases of the junction unmatched. This CDR3 contains 15 residues. CDR3 residues: CASSVSREATDTQYF. Here the CDR3 DNA reads TGTGCCAGCAGTGTTTCGCGGGAGGCCACAGATACGCAGTATTTT.